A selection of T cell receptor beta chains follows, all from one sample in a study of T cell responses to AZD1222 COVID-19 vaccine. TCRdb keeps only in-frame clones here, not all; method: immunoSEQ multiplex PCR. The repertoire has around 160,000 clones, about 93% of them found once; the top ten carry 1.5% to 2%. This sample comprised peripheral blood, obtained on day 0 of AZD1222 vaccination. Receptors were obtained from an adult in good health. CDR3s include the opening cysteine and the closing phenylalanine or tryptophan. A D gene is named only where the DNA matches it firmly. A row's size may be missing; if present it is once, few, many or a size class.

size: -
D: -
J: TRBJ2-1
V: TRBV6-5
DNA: TGTGCCAGCAGTTTCCGGGCAGACAATGAGCAGTTCTTC
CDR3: CASSFRADNEQFF

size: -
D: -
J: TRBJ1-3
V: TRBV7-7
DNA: TGTGCCAGCAGCCCTGGGGTCTCCTTAGCTGGAAACACCATATATTTT
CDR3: CASSPGVSLAGNTIYF

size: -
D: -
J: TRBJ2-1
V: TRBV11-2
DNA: TGTGCCAGCAGCTTAGGCCCTGGGCTCGGTGAGCAGTTCTTC
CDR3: CASSLGPGLGEQFF

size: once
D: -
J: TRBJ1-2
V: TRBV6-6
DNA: TGTGCCAGCAGTTACTCCCCAGGAAGCTATGGCTACACCTTC
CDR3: CASSYSPGSYGYTF

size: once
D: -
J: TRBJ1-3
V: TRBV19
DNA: TGTGCCAGTGACGCGGTCTCTGGAAACACCATATATTTT
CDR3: CASDAVSGNTIYF

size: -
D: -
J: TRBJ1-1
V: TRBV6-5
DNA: TGTGCCAGCAGTTACGCGCAGACGAACACTGAAGCTTTCTTT
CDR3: CASSYAQTNTEAFF

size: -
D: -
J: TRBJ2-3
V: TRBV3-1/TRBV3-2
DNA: TGTGCCAGCAGCCACCTTCGACTAGCAGATACGCAGTATTTT
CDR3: CASSHLRLADTQYF

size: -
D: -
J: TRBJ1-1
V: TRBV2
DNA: TGTGCCAGCACTAGGGGCCAGAACACTGAAGCTTTCTTT
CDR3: CASTRGQNTEAFF

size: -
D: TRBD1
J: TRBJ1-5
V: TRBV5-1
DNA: TGCGCCAGCAGCCCAGGGACAGGGGGCACCAATCAGCCCCAGCATTTT
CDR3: CASSPGTGGTNQPQHF

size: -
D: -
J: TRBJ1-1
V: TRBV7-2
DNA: TGTGCCAGCAGGCCCGGACGGGGAGGCACTGAAGCTTTCTTT
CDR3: CASRPGRGGTEAFF

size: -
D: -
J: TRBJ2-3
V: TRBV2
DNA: TGTGCCAGCAGTTCGATAGATACGCAGTATTTT
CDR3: CASSSIDTQYF

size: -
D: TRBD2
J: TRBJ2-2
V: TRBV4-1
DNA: TGCGCCAGCAGCCAGTTCCGGGGGGGCCAGGACACCGGGGAGCTGTTTTTT
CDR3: CASSQFRGGQDTGELFF

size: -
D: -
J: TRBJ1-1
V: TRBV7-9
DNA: TGTGCCAGCAGCCCCGGGCGGGGGTGGGACACTGAAGCTTTCTTT
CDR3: CASSPGRGWDTEAFF

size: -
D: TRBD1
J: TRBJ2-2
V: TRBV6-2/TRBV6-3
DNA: TGTGCCAGCAGTACAGGGGGCCTAAACACCGGGGAGCTGTTTTTT
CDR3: CASSTGGLNTGELFF

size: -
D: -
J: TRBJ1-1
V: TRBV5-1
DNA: TGCGCCAGCTACCCGGCAGGGACCACTGAAGCTTTCTTT
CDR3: CASYPAGTTEAFF

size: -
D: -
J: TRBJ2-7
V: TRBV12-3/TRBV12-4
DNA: TGTGCCAGCAGTTTCGGCAGGGCTTACGAGCAGTACTTC
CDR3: CASSFGRAYEQYF

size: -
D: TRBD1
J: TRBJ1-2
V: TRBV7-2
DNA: TGTGCCAGCAGCTTAGCCCGGACAGGGAAGAGGGGCTACACCTTC
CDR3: CASSLARTGKRGYTF

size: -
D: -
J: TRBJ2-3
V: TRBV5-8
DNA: TGTGCCAGCAGCTTTCAGGGGGGTATTAGCACAGATACGCAGTATTTT
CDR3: CASSFQGGISTDTQYF

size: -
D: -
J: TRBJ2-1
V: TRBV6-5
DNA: TGTGCCAGCAGTTCCCGCAGAGCGGCCCATTTGGATGAGCAGTTCTTC
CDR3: CASSSRRAAHLDEQFF

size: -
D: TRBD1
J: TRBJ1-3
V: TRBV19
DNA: TGTGCCAGTAGTCGAATGGTGGGACAGTCTGGAAACACCATATATTTT
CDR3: CASSRMVGQSGNTIYF

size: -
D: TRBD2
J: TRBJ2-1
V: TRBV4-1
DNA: TGCGCCAGCAGCCGAAGACTAGCGGGAGTTGACTACAATGAGCAGTTCTTC
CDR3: CASSRRLAGVDYNEQFF

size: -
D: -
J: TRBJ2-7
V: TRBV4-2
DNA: TGTGCCAGCAGCCAAGATTGGGAAGGGACGGGCGAGCAGTACTTC
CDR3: CASSQDWEGTGEQYF

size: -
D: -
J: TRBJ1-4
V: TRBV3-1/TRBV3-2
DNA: TGTGCCAGCAGAAACAGAGATCGGGATGAAAAACTGTTTTTT
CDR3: CASRNRDRDEKLFF

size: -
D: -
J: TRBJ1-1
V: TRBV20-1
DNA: TGCAGTGCTACCCCTTTTGCTGAAGCTTTCTTT
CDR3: CSATPFAEAFF

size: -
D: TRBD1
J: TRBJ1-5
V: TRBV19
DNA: TGTGCCAGTAGTATATACTCGGGACAGGGGAGGCCCCAGCATTTT
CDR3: CASSIYSGQGRPQHF

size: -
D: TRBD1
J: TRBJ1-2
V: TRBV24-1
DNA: TGTGCCACCAGTGGGGGGGGGACAGGACCTCACTATGGCTACACCTTC
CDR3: CATSGGGTGPHYGYTF

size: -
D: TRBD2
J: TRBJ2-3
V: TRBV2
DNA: TGTGCCAGCATGTTAGCGGGGTCCACAGATACGCAGTATTTT
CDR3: CASMLAGSTDTQYF

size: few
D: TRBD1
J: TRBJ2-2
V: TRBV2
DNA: TGTGCCACCAAACGACAGGGGCTCAACACCGGGGAGCTGTTTTTT
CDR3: CATKRQGLNTGELFF

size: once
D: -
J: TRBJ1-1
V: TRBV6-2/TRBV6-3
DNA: TGTGCCAGCAGTTCCCTCGGCTGGGGGACTGAAGCTTTCTTT
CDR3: CASSSLGWGTEAFF

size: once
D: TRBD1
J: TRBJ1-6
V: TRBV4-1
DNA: TGCGCCAGCAGCCAAACCCTCGGGACAGCCGACTCACCCCTCCACTTT
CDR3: CASSQTLGTADSPLHF

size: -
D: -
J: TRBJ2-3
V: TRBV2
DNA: TGTGCCAGCAGTGACGGAGGGTTCCAAAGCACAGATACGCAGTATTTT
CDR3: CASSDGGFQSTDTQYF

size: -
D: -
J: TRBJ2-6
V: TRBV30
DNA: TGTGCCTGGACAGCAGAGAAACGATCTGGGGCCAACGTCCTGACTTTC
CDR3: CAWTAEKRSGANVLTF

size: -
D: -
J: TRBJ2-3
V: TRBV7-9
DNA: TGTGCCAGCAGCGCCGCAGGGGGAGGGTCATCGACAGATACGCAGTATTTT
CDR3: CASSAAGGGSSTDTQYF

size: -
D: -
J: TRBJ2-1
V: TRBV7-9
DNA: TGTGCCAGCAGCTTAGCGAGCGGAGGTGGGTCCAATGAGCAGTTCTTC
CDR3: CASSLASGGGSNEQFF

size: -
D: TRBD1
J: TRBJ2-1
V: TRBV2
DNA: TGTGCCAGCAGTGAAGAACAGGGGGGCTACAATGAGCAGTTCTTC
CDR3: CASSEEQGGYNEQFF

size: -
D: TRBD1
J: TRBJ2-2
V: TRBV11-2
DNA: TGTGCCAGCAGCCCACAGGGGGCCAAGACCGGGGAGCTGTTTTTT
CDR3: CASSPQGAKTGELFF

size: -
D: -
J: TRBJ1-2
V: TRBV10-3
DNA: TGTGCCATCAGTGAGTCGATGTGGGACTTAAGTAACTATGGCTACACCTTC
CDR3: CAISESMWDLSNYGYTF

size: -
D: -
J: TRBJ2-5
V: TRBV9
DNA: TGTGCCAGCAGCGTAGCAGGGGGGAAAGAGACCCAGTACTTC
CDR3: CASSVAGGKETQYF

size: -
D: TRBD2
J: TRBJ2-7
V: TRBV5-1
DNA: TGCGCCAGCAGCTTGGGGGAGGGGCAGTACTTC
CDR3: CASSLGEGQYF

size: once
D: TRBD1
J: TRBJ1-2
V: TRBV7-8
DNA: TGTGCCAGCAGCTTAGTGCAGGGGGCAGACACCTTC
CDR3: CASSLVQGADTF

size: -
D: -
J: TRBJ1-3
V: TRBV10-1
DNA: TGCGCCAGCAGTGCTGGAAACACCATATATTTT
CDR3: CASSAGNTIYF

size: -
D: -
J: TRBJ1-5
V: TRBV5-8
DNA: TGTGCCAGCAGTAGGGAAACCCGGGATTACAATCAGCCCCAGCATTTT
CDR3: CASSRETRDYNQPQHF

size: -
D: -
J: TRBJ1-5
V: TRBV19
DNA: TGTGCCAGTAGTACCTCGTACGATTCGGCCCAGCATTTT
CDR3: CASSTSYDSAQHF

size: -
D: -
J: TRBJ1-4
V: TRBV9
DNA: TGTGCCAGCAGCGTAGATGGGGAGAATGAAAAACTGTTTTTT
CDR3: CASSVDGENEKLFF

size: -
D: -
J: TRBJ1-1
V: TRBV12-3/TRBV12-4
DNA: TGTGCCAGCAGTTTAGAGGTTCTCACTGAAGCTTTCTTT
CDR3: CASSLEVLTEAFF

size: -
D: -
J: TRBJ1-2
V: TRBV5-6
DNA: TGTGCCAGCAGCTTCAGCCGGACTGGCTACACCTTC
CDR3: CASSFSRTGYTF

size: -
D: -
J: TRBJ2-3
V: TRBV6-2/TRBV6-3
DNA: TGTGCCAGCAGCAGCGGCCTCCATGGTGCTACGCAGTATTTT
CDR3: CASSSGLHGATQYF

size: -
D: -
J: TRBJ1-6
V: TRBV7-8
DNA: TGTGCCAGCAGCTTAGCGCGTCGGGGACCCTCTGATAATTCACCCCTCCACTTT
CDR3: CASSLARRGPSDNSPLHF

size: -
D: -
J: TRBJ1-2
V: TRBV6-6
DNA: TGTGCCAGCAGTTATGGGGGCAGGGGTGGCTACACCTTC
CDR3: CASSYGGRGGYTF

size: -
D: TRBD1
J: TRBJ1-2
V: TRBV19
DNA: TGTGCCAGTAGTATAGTTGGGCCAGGGGGCTTCGGCTACACCTTC
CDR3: CASSIVGPGGFGYTF

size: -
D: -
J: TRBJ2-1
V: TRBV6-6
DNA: -
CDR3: CASSTSTSGGNEQFF

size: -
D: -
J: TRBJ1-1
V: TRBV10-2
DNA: TGCGCCAGCAGTGAAAAGGGGTTGAACACTGAAGCTTTCTTT
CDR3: CASSEKGLNTEAFF

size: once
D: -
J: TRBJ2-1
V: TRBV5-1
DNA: TGCGCCAGCAGCTTTTACGGGAACTCCTACAATGAGCAGTTCTTC
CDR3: CASSFYGNSYNEQFF

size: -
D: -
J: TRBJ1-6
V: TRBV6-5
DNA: TGTGCCAGCATCCCGCCCGGCCGATTGGGGCCCCTCCACTTT
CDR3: CASIPPGRLGPLHF

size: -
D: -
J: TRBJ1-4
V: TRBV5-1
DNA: TGCGCCAGCAGCTCCCCTGAGGAGACGAATGAAAAACTGTTTTTT
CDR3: CASSSPEETNEKLFF